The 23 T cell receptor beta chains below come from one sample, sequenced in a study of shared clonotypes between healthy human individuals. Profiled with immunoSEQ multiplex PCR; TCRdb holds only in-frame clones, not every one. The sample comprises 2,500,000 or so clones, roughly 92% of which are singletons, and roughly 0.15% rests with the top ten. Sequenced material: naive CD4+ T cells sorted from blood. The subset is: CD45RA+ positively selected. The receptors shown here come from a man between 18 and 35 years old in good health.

DNA for the CDR3: TGCGCCAGCAGCCAAGGGACAAGTAGCAATCAGCCCCAGCATTTT. Translating gives CASSQGTSSNQPQHF. The chain joins TRBV4-1 to TRBJ1-5; tentative D call: TRBD1 (5 bases). V dropped 1 base and J dropped 0 bases, with 7 bases sitting between them. Germline-derived CDR1 and CDR2 are MGHRA and YSYEKL. The CDR3 extends over 15 amino acids.

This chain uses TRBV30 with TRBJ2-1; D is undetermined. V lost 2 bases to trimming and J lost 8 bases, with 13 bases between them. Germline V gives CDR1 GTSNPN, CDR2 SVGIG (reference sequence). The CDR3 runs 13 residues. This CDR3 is CAWSLSGPDEQFF. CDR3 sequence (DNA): TGTGCCTGGAGTCTCAGTGGGCCGGATGAGCAGTTCTTC.

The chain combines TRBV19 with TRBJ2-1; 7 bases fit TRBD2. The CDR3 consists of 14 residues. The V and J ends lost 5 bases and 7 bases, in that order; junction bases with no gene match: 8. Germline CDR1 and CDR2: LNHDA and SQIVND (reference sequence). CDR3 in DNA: TGTGCCAGTAGTCCCACCGGGACTATGAATGAGCAGTTCTTC. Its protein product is CASSPTGTMNEQFF.

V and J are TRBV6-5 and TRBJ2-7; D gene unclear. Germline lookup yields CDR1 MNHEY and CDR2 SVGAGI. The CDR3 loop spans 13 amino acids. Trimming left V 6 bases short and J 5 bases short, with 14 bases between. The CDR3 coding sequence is TGTGCCAGCAGCTTCACCTCGTACAACGAGCAGTACTTC. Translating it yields CASSFTSYNEQYF.

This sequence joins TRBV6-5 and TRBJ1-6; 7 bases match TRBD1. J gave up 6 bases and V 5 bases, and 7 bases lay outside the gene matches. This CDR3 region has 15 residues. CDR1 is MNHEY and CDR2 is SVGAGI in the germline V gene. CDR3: CASSARRDSNSPLHF. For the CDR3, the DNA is TGTGCCAGCAGTGCCCGTCGGGACAGTAATTCACCCCTCCACTTT.

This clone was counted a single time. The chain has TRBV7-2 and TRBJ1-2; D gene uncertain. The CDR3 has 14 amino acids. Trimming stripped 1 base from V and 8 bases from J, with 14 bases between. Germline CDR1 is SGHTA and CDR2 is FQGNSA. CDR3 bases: TGTGCCAGCAGCTTAGAGCTCGGGGTGAGCGGCTACACCTTC. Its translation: CASSLELGVSGYTF.

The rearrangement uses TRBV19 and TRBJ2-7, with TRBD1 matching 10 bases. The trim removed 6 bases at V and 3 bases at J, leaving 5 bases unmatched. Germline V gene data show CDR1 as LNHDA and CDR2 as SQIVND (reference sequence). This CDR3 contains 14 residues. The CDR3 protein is CASSHGTGDYEQYF. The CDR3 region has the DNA TGTGCCAGTAGCCATGGGACAGGGGACTACGAGCAGTACTTC.

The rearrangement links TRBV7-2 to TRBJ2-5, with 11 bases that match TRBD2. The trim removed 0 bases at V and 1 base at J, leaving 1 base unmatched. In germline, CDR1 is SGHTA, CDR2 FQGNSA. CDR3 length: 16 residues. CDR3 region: CASSLAGTSGQETQYF. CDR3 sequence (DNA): TGTGCCAGCAGCTTAGCCGGGACTAGCGGCCAAGAGACCCAGTACTTC.

CDR3 bases: TGTGCCAGCAGTTCAACAGGGGATGGCTACACCTTC. The encoded protein is CASSSTGDGYTF. This rearrangement joins TRBV5-4 to TRBJ1-2; 7 bases are shared with TRBD1. With 5 bases clipped from V and 6 bases from J, the junction kept 4 bases outside the gene matches. Germline V CDR1 and CDR2: SGHNT, YYREEE (reference sequence). The CDR3 is made up of 12 amino acids.

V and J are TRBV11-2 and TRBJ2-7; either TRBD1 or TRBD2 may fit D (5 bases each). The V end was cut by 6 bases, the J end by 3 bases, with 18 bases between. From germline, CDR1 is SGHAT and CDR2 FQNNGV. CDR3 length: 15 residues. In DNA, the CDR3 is TGTGCCAGCAGTTACCATCGGGGCAGTTACTACGAGCAGTACTTC. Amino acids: CASSYHRGSYYEQYF. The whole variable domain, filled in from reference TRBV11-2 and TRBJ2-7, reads EAGVAQSPRYKIIEKRQSVAFWCNPISGHATLYWYQQILGQGPKLLIQFQNNGVVDDSQLPKDRFSAERLKGVDSTLKIQPAKLEDSAVYLCASSYHRGSYYEQYFGPGTRLTVT.

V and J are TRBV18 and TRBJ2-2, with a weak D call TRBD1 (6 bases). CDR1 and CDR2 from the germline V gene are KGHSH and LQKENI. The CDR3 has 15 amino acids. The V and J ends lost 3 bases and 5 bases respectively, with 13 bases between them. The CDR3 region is CASSPWTERTGELFF. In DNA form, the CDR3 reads TGTGCCAGCTCACCTTGGACAGAACGTACCGGGGAGCTGTTTTTT.

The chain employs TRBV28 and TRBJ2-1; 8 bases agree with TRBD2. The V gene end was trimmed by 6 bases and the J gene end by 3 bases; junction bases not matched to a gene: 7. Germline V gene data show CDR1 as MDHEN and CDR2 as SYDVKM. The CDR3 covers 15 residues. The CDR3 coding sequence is TGTGCCAGCAGGGTATCGGGGGGGGACTACAATGAGCAGTTCTTC. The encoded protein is CASRVSGGDYNEQFF.

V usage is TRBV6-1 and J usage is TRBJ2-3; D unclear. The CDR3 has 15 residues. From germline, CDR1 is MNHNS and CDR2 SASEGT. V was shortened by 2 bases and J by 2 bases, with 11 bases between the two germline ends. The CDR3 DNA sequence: TGTGCCAGCAGTGAAATCAGCAGGTTCACAGATACGCAGTATTTT. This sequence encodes CASSEISRFTDTQYF.

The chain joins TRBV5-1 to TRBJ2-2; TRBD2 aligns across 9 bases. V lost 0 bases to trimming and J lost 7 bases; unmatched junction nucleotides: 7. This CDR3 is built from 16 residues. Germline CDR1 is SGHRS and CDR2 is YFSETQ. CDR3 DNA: TGCGCCAGCAGCTTGGAAGCGGGAGGACTCGGCGGGGAGCTGTTTTTT. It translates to CASSLEAGGLGGELFF.

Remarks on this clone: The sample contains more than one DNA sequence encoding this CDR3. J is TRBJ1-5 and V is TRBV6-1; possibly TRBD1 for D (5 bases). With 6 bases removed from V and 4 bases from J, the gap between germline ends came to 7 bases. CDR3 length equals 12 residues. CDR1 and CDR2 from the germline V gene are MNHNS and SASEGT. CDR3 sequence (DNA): TGTGCCAGCAGCCGGGGGAATCAGCCCCAGCATTTT. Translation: CASSRGNQPQHF.

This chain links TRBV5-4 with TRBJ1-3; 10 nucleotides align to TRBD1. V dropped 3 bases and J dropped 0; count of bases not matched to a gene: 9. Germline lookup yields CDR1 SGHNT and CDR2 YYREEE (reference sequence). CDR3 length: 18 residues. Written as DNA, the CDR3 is TGTGCCAGCAGCTCCGGGACAGGGGACCTCCACTCTGGAAACACCATATATTTT. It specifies CASSSGTGDLHSGNTIYF. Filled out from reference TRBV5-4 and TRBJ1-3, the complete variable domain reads ETGVTQSPTHLIKTRGQQVTLRCSSQSGHNTVSWYQQALGQGPQFIFQYYREEENGRGNFPPRFSGLQFPNYSSELNVNALELDDSALYLCASSSGTGDLHSGNTIYFGEGSWLTVV.

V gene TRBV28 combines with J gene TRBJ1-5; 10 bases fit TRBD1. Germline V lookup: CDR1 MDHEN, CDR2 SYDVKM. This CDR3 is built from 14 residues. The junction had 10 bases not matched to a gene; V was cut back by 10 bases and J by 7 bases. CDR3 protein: CATASDRGRQPQHF. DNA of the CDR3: TGTGCCACCGCTTCGGACAGGGGGAGGCAGCCCCAGCATTTT.

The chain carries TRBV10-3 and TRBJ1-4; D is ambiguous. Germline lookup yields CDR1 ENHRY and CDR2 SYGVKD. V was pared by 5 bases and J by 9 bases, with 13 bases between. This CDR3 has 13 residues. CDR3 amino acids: CAISHGVGQKLFF. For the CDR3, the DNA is TGTGCCATCAGTCACGGGGTAGGGCAAAAACTGTTTTTT.

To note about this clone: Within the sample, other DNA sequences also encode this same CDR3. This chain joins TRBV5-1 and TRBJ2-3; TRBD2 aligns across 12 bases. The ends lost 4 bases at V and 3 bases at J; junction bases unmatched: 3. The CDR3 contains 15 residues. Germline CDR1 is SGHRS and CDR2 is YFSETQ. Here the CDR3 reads CASSPTSGSTDTQYF. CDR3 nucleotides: TGCGCCAGCAGCCCGACTAGCGGGAGTACAGATACGCAGTATTTT.

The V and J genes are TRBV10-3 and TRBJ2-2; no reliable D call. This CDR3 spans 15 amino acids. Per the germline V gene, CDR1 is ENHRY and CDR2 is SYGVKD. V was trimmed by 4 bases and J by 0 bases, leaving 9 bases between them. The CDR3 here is CAISGAKTNTGELFF. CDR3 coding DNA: TGTGCCATCAGTGGTGCCAAAACGAACACCGGGGAGCTGTTTTTT.

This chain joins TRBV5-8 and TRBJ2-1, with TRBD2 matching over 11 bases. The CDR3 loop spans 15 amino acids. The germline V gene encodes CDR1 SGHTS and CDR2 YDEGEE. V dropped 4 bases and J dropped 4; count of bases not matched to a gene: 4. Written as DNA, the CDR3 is TGTGCCAGCAGCGGACTAGCGGGCCCATACAATGAGCAGTTCTTC. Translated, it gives CASSGLAGPYNEQFF.

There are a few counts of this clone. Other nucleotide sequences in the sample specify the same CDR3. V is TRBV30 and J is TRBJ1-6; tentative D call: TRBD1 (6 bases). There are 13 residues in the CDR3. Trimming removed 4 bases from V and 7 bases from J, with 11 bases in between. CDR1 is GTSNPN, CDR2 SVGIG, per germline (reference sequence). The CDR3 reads CAWTHRGNSPLHF. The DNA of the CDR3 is TGTGCCTGGACCCATAGGGGGAATTCACCCCTCCACTTT. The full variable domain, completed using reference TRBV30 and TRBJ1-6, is SQTIHQWPATLVQPVGSPLSLECTVEGTSNPNLYWYRQAAGRGLQLLFYSVGIGQISSEVPQNLSASRPQDRQFILSSKKLLLSDSGFYLCAWTHRGNSPLHFGNGTRLTVT.

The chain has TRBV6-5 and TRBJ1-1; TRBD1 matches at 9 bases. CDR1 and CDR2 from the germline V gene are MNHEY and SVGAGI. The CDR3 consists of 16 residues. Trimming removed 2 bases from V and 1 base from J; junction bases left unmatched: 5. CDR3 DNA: TGTGCCAGCAGTTACGATACAGGGGGCGGGAACACTGAAGCTTTCTTT. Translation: CASSYDTGGGNTEAFF.